This TCR beta chain was profiled in a study of cytotoxic CD8 clonotypes in ibrutinib-treated CLL. Study-level results: Patients had baseline clonality above age-matched healthy donors, and this clonality moved with circulating CD8+ T-cell counts. Clonality was elevated at ibrutinib response and had returned toward baseline at progression.

As for this clone: Its antigen is undetermined.

Repertoires were generated with immunoSEQ multiplex PCR, while TCRdb's copy carries only in-frame clones and drops some. This sample has 110,000 to 150,000 clones, with about 78% found just once. The CDR3 sequence is 16 residues long. CDR1 and CDR2 (germline): MDHEN, SYDVKM. V lost 5 bases and J lost 4; bases outside the gene matches: 11. The chain carries TRBV28 and TRBJ2-7, with 10 positions matching TRBD1. This clonotype was sampled from a human donor with chronic lymphocytic leukemia. The starting material was PBMCs, obtained after 24 months of ibrutinib treatment. The DNA for the CDR3 is TGTGCCAGCAGTACACCGGGACAGGGGATCGTATACGAGCAGTACTTC. The encoded protein is CASSTPGQGIVYEQYF.